At least ten counts were recorded for the clone carrying this TCR beta chain. Its antigen is not identified. The junction does not match germline at one end; this may be a read error. Each CDR3 protein gets one entry after TCRdb re-called the 5' RACE reads with MiXCR. The data show around 1.7 million distinct CDR3 sequences, less than 40% seen once. These data originate in a study of identical twins. Study-wide findings and caveats: Rather than following the same donors, the conclusions depended on cross-sectional statistical analysis. Excess sharing by twins proved weaker in beta out-of-frame sequences. It was possible that invariant MAIT and iNKT cells partly confounded the zero-insertion analyses. Models underpredicted monozygotic twin sharing of out-of-frame TCR alpha.

CDR3 length: 12 amino acids. Germline CDR1 and CDR2: LNHDA and SQIVND (reference sequence). This chain joins TRBV19 and TRBJ1-2, with 7 bases that match TRBD1. The TCR originated in a newborn girl in good health. The sample was cord blood. The CDR3 sequence is CASSIQGYGYTF. In DNA form, the CDR3 reads TGTGCCAGCAGTATACAGGGGTATGGCTACACCTTC.